These 14 T cell receptor beta chains were sequenced from one sample in a study of T cell responses to AZD1222 COVID-19 vaccine (dated by TCRdb to the early 2020s). Library preparation was by the immunoSEQ multiplex PCR assay. TCRdb holds this immuneACCESS table with in-frame rearrangements only. Some clones are missing; in checked studies, unresolved V genes explain under half, and the rest has no known cause. Across this sample there are approximately 180,000 clones, with 80% to 90% seen only once. Roughly 6% of the sample goes to the ten largest clones. The time point label for this specimen denotes: baseline before first vaccination. Source: peripheral blood, taken on day 0 of AZD1222 vaccination. Receptors were obtained from an adult in good health.

The gene calls are TRBV24-1 and TRBJ1-5; possibly TRBD1 for D (6 bases). V gave up 2 bases and J gave up 5 bases, with 9 bases separating them. The length of the CDR3 is 14 residues. The V gene's germline CDR1 is KGHDR and CDR2 SFDVKD. CDR3 DNA sequence: TGTGCCACCAGTGATTCAGGGGCGGATCAGCCCCAGCATTTT. This gives the protein CATSDSGADQPQHF.

This clone was observed once. The V gene is TRBV7-9, the J gene TRBJ2-1; D is undetermined. Trimming left V 5 bases short and J 0 bases short, with 14 bases between. Germline assignment: CDR1 SEHNR and CDR2 FQNEAQ (reference sequence). The CDR3 has 16 amino acids. CDR3 DNA sequence: TGTGCCAGCAGCCCGCAGGTCAGAAGCTCCTACAATGAGCAGTTCTTC. It specifies CASSPQVRSSYNEQFF.

J is TRBJ2-2 and V is TRBV7-6; TRBD1 matches 10 bases. This CDR3 contains 15 residues. V shed 5 bases and J 3 bases; nucleotides not matched to a gene: 3. Germline CDR1 SGHVS, CDR2 FNYEAQ. The CDR3 bases are TGTGCCAGCAGCCCGACAGGGGGCGACACCGGGGAGCTGTTTTTT. This sequence encodes CASSPTGGDTGELFF.

The genes are TRBV6-6 and TRBJ2-2, with TRBD1 identical over 10 bases. Germline V lookup: CDR1 MNHNY, CDR2 SVGAGI (reference sequence). The CDR3 spans 15 residues. The J segment lost 6 bases and the V segment lost 6 bases, leaving 7 bases of the junction unmatched. The CDR3 sequence is CASRPGTGVSGELFF. CDR3 DNA: TGTGCCAGCAGACCCGGGACAGGGGTCTCCGGGGAGCTGTTTTTT.

This chain connects TRBV7-9 to TRBJ2-3; the D gene is possibly TRBD2 (5 bases). The V end lost 5 bases, the J end lost 6 bases, and 21 bases lay between the germline ends. The CDR3 contains 16 residues. CDR1 SEHNR and CDR2 FQNEAQ come from the germline V gene (reference sequence). The CDR3: CASSASIGRVSDTQYF. Here the CDR3 DNA reads TGTGCCAGCAGCGCTAGCATAGGCCGAGTTTCCGATACGCAGTATTTT.

This chain uses TRBV20-1 with TRBJ1-2; 11 nucleotides align to TRBD1. CDR1 is DFQATT and CDR2 is SNEGSKA in the germline V gene (reference sequence). This CDR3 spans 14 amino acids. V lost 3 bases to trimming and J lost 5 bases; unmatched junction nucleotides: 5. CDR3 DNA: TGCAGTGCTAGTACGGGACAGGGGGTTTATGGCTACACCTTC. Its translation is CSASTGQGVYGYTF.

The chain is built from TRBV4-2 and TRBJ1-1; 9 bases are a match to TRBD1. CDR1 LGHNA and CDR2 YNFKEQ come from the germline V gene. V trimming: 3 bases; J trimming: 2 bases; junction bases outside the gene matches: 22. The CDR3 length is 21 residues. DNA of the CDR3: TGTGCCAGCAGCCAGGGCCCCCCCGGGACAGGGAATGTTGGGGGAAACACTGAAGCTTTCTTT. This gives the protein CASSQGPPGTGNVGGNTEAFF.

This clone was seen once. The chain uses TRBV11-2 and TRBJ2-7; perhaps TRBD1 as D (5 bases). This CDR3 is 13 amino acids long. The germline V gene has CDR1 SGHAT and CDR2 FQNNGV. Trimming took 6 bases from V and 6 from J, leaving 15 bases between them. The CDR3 protein is CASSLQDLGEQYF. The CDR3 DNA reads TGTGCCAGCAGTTTACAGGACCTTGGCGAGCAGTACTTC.

The chain employs TRBV19 and TRBJ2-2; 13 bases align to TRBD2. The CDR3 is 16 residues long. CDR1 is LNHDA, CDR2 SQIVND, per germline (reference sequence). Losses at the gene ends were 3 bases for V and 7 bases for J; bases not matched to a gene: 5. This chain's CDR3 is CASSMTGTSGVGELFF. The CDR3 DNA sequence: TGTGCCAGTAGTATGACCGGGACTAGCGGGGTCGGGGAGCTGTTTTTT.

The rearrangement uses TRBV7-2 and TRBJ2-7; perhaps TRBD2 as D (6 bases). CDR3 length equals 16 residues. V lost 5 bases, J lost 2 bases, and 19 bases lay in between. In germline, CDR1 is SGHTA, CDR2 FQGNSA. CDR3 DNA: TGTGCCAGCAGCCCCTCAGGAGGCGGGGCGGCCTACGAGCAGTACTTC. This gives the protein CASSPSGGGAAYEQYF.

Only one count was recorded for this clone. The gene calls are TRBV7-2 and TRBJ1-3, with D perhaps TRBD1 (5 bases). The CDR3 runs to 16 residues. V lost 1 base to trimming and J lost 0 bases, with 10 bases between them. Germline CDR1 is SGHTA and CDR2 is FQGNSA. The CDR3 is CASSLGWGTSGNTIYF. CDR3 bases: TGTGCCAGCAGCTTAGGCTGGGGGACCTCTGGAAACACCATATATTTT.

V usage is TRBV5-4 and J usage is TRBJ2-5; D is perhaps TRBD1 (5 bases). CDR3 length: 16 residues. V dropped 3 bases and J dropped 5 bases, with 20 bases sitting between them. CDR1 SGHNT and CDR2 YYREEE come from the germline V gene (reference sequence). The CDR3 DNA sequence: TGTGCCAGCAGCTGGGGCGTAGCTAGGCTCCCGGAGACCCAGTACTTC. Translation gives CASSWGVARLPETQYF.

This clone was seen once. This chain uses TRBV18 with TRBJ2-3, with TRBD2 matching over 13 bases. The CDR3 spans 15 residues. V dropped 5 bases and J dropped 3; count of bases not matched to a gene: 2. CDR1 and CDR2 from the germline V gene are KGHSH and LQKENI. CDR3 residues: CASSMTSGRTDTQYF. CDR3 DNA: TGTGCCAGCTCAATGACTAGCGGGAGGACAGATACGCAGTATTTT.

The chain uses TRBV7-2 and TRBJ1-6, with D maybe TRBD1 (5 bases). CDR1 and CDR2 from the germline V gene are SGHTA and FQGNSA. The V gene lost 4 bases and the J gene lost 6 bases, with 16 bases spanning the gap. The CDR3 has 16 amino acids. The DNA for the CDR3 is TGTGCCAGCAGCTCCTTCGGGGCTTCTTCTAATTCACCCCTCCACTTT. It encodes CASSSFGASSNSPLHF.